This TCR beta chain appears in the sequencing data of a study of blood T cells in healthy people across ages. Study-wide points: Both higher diversity and more naive CD4+ cells marked long-lived donors when set against aged donors.

The sample providers were healthy Caucasian people from Russia, aged about 6 to 95. PCR was performed a second time for roughly 7 to 12 cycles using a sample-barcoded 5' primer and a J-beta primer mix. TCRdb re-derived calls from the 5' RACE reads in MiXCR, one entry per CDR3 protein. The sample has 1.5 million to 2 million distinct CDR3 sequences, about 28% seen once. This clonotype was recorded at least ten times. Its cognate antigen is unknown. The CDR3 runs to 13 residues. Trimming cost V 2 bases and J 5 bases, with 9 bases left between them. Germline CDR1 reads LGHDT; CDR2 reads YNNKEL (reference sequence).

The source material was blood. This chain connects TRBV3-1 to TRBJ2-5, with a possible D match to TRBD1 (5 bases). The sequence was collected from a woman in her twenties or thirties in good health. The CDR3 DNA reads TGTGCCAGCAGCCAAAGGACAAGGGAGACCCAGTACTTC. Translation gives CASSQRTRETQYF.